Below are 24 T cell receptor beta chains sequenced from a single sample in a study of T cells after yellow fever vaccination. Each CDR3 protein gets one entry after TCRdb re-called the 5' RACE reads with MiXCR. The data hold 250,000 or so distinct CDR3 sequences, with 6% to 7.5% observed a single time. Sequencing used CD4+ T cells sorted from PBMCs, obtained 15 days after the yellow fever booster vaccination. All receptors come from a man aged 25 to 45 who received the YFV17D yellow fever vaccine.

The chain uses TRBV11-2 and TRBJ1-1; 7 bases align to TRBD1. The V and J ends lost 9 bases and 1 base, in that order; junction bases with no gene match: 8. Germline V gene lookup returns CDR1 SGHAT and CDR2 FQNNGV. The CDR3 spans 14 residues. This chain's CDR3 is CASLTGPANTEAFF. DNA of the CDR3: TGTGCCAGTCTGACAGGGCCAGCGAACACTGAAGCTTTCTTT. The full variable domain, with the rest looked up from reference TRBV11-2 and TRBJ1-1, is EAGVAQSPRYKIIEKRQSVAFWCNPISGHATLYWYQQILGQGPKLLIQFQNNGVVDDSQLPKDRFSAERLKGVDSTLKIQPAKLEDSAVYLCASLTGPANTEAFFGQGTRLTVV.

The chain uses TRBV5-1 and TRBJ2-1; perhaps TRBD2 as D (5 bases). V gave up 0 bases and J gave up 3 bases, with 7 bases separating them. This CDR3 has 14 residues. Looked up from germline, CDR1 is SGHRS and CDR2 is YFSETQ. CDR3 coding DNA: TGCGCCAGCAGCTTGGTAGAGGGCTACAATGAGCAGTTCTTC. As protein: CASSLVEGYNEQFF.

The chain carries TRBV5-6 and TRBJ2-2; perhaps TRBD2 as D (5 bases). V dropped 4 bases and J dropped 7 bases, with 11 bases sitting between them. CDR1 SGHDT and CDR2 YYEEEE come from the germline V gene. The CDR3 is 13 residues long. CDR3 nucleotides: TGTGCCAGCAGCGTTAGCGAGAACGGGGAGCTGTTTTTT. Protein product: CASSVSENGELFF.

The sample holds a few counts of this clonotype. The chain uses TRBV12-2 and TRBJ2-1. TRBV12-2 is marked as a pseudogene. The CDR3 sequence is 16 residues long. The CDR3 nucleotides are TGTGCAAGTCGCTTAGGGACCCAGAGCTCCTACAATGAGCAGTTCTTC. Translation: CASRLGTQSSYNEQFF.

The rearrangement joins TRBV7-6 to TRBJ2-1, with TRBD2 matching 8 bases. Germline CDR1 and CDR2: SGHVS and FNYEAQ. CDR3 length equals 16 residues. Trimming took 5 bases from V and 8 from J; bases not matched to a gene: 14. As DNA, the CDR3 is TGTGCCAGCAGCCCCTCAGGAGCGGGAGCTGAGGATGAGCAGTTCTTC. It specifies CASSPSGAGAEDEQFF.

CDR3 in amino acids: CASSLRPQAETQYF. The CDR3 nucleotides read TGTGCCAGCAGCTTACGGCCCCAGGCGGAGACCCAGTACTTC. The chain carries TRBV7-3 and TRBJ2-5, with unresolved D. Germline V gene data show CDR1 as SGHTA and CDR2 as FQGTGA. The length of the CDR3 is 14 residues. The V end lost 2 bases, the J end lost 5 bases, and 12 bases lay between the germline ends.

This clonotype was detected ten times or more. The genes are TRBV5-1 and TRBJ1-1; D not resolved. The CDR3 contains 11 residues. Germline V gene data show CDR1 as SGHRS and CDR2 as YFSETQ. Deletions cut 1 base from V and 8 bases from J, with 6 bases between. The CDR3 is CASSLLGEAFF. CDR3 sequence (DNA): TGCGCCAGCAGCTTGCTGGGGGAAGCTTTCTTT.

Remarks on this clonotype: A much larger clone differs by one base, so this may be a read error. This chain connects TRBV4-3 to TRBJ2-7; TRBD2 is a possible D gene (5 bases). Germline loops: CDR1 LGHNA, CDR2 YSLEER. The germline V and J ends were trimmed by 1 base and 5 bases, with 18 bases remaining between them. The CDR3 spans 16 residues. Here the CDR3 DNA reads TGCGCCAGCAGCCAAGGTCTGATGGCTAGCCATAACGAGCAGTACTTC. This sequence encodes CASSQGLMASHNEQYF.

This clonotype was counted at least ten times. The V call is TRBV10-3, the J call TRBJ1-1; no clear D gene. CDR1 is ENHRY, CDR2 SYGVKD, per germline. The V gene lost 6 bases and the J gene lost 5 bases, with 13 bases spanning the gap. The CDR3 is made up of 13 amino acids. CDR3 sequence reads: CAIRDNPSTEAFF. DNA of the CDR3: TGTGCCATCAGAGACAACCCGAGTACTGAAGCTTTCTTT.

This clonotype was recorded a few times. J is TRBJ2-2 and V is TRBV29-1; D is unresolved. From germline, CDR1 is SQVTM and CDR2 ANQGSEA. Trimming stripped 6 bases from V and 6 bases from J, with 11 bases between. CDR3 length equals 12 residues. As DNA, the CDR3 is TGCAGCGTCTTTAGTTGGGCCGGGGAGCTGTTTTTT. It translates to CSVFSWAGELFF.

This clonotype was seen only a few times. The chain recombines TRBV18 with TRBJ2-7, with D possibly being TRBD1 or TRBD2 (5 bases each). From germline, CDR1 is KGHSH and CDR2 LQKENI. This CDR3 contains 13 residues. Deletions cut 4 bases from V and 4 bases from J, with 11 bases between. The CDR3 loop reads CASSRERQYEQYF. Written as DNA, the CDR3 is TGTGCCAGCTCACGGGAGAGACAGTACGAGCAGTACTTC.

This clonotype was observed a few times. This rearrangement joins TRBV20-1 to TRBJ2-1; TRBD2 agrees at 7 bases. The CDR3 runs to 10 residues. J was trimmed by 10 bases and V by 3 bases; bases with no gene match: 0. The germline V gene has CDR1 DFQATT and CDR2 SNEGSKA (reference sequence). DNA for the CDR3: TGCAGTGCTAGGCGGGGGGAGCAGTTCTTC. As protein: CSARRGEQFF.

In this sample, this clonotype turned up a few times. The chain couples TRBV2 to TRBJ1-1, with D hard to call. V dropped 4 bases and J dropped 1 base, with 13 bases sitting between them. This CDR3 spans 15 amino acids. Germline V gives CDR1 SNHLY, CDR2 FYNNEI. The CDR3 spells CASSVQISKNTEAFF. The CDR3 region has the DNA TGTGCCAGCAGTGTGCAGATCTCGAAGAACACTGAAGCTTTCTTT.

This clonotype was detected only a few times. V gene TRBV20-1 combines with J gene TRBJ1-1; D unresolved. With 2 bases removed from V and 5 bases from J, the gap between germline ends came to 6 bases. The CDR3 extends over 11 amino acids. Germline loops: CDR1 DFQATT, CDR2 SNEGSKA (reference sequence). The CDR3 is CSARQSTEAFF. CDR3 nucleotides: TGCAGTGCTAGACAGTCGACTGAAGCTTTCTTT.

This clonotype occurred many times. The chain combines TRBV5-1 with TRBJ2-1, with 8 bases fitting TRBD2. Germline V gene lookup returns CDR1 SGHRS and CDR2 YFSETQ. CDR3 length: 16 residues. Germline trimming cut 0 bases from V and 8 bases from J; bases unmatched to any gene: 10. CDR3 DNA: TGCGCCAGCAGCTTGGCCAAGGGACTAGTAAGTCATGAGCAGTTCTTC. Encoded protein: CASSLAKGLVSHEQFF.

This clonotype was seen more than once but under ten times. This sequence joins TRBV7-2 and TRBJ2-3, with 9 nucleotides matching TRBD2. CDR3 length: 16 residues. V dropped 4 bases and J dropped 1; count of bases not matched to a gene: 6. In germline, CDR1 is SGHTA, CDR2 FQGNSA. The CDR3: CASSYLRTSGTDTQYF. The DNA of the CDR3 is TGTGCCAGCAGCTACCTTAGGACTAGCGGCACAGATACGCAGTATTTT.

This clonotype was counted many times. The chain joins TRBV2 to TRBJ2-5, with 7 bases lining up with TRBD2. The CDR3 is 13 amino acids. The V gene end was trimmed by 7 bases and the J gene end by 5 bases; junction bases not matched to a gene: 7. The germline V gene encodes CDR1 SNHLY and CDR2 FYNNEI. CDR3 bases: TGTGCCAGCATATTCGACGGGGGGGAGACCCAGTACTTC. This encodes CASIFDGGETQYF.

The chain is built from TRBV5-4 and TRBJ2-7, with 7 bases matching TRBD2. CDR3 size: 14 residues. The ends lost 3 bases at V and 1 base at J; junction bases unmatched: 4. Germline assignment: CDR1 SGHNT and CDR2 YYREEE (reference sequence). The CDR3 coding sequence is TGTGCCAGCAGCTCACTAGCGAGTTCCTACGAGCAGTACTTC. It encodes CASSSLASSYEQYF. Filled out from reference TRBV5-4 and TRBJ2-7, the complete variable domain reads ETGVTQSPTHLIKTRGQQVTLRCSSQSGHNTVSWYQQALGQGPQFIFQYYREEENGRGNFPPRFSGLQFPNYSSELNVNALELDDSALYLCASSSLASSYEQYFGPGTRLTVT.

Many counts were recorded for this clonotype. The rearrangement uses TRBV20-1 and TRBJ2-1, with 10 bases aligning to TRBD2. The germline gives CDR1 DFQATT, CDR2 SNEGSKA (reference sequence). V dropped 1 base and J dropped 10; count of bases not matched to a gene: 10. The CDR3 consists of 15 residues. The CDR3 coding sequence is TGCAGTGCTAGAGGAACTAGCGGGGCAGGAGGGGAGCAGTTCTTC. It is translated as CSARGTSGAGGEQFF.

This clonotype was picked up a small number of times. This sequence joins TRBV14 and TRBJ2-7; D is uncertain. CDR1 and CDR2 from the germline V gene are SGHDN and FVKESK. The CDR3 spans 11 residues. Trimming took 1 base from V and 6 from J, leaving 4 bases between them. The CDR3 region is CASSQAAEQYF. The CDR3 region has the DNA TGTGCCAGCAGCCAAGCTGCCGAGCAGTACTTC.

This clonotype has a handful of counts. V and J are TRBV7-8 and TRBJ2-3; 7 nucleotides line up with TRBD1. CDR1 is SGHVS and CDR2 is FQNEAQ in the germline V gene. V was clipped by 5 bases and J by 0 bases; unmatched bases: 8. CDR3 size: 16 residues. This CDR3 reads CASSPRTGASTDTQYF. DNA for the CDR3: TGTGCCAGCAGCCCCCGAACAGGGGCGAGCACAGATACGCAGTATTTT.

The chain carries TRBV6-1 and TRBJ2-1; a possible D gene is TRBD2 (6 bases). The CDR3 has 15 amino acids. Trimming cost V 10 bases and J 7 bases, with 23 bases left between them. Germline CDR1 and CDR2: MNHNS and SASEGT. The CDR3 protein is CATFTMGGAVNEQFF. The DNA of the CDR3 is TGTGCCACCTTCACTATGGGGGGAGCGGTAAATGAGCAGTTCTTC.

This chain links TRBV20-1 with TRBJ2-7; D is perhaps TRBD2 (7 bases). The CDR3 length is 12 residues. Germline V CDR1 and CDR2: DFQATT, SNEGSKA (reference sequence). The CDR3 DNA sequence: TGCAGCGTAGGGGGGGAGAGCTACGAGCAGTACTTC. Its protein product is CSVGGESYEQYF.

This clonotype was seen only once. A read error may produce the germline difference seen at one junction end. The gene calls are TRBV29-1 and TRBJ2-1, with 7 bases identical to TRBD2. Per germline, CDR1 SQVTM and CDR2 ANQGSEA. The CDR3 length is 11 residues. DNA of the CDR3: TGTAGCATCGGGGGGTCGCATGAGCAGTTCTTC. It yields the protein CSIGGSHEQFF.